The T cell receptor (beta chain) under discussion was sequenced for a study of shared clonotypes between healthy human individuals. As defined, naive CD8 cells were CD45RO-negative and positively selected for CCR7, with terminally differentiated effector memory CD45RA+ cells excluded. This CDR3 has 19 amino acids. V was clipped by 3 bases and J by 0 bases; unmatched bases: 17. Germline lookup yields CDR1 SGHVS and CDR2 FQNEAQ. A word on this clone: Its specificity is unknown.

Notes on the study in general: Among the subsets, naive ones generally showed larger estimated richness than memory ones. The naive CD4 repertoires of several donors were compared, and around 4.7% of clonotypes were shared. What limited the represented genetic and exposure-history diversity was the small number of donors.

Researchers ran the assay at a deep level. Produced via immunoSEQ multiplex PCR; TCRdb's table is partial and in-frame only. The sample has hundreds of thousands of clones; approximately 96% are singletons. This receptor was identified in a woman in her 30s in good health. The rearrangement joins TRBV7-8 to TRBJ2-7, with 7 bases matching TRBD2. Specimen: naive CD8+ T cells sorted from blood. The CDR3 region is CASSFLPDHLLANSYEQYF. DNA for the CDR3: TGTGCCAGCAGCTTTCTTCCCGATCATTTACTAGCGAACTCCTACGAGCAGTACTTC.